The next 9 T cell receptor beta chains were all read from a single sample in a study of blood T cell repertoires in COVID-19. Here immunoSEQ multiplex PCR was the method, and the copy in TCRdb shows in-frame clones only, minus some. The sample records about 220,000 clones, around 80% being singletons. Material for sequencing was peripheral blood. The source is a woman aged 55 to 70 who had recovered from COVID-19.

This chain uses TRBV2 with TRBJ2-7; the D gene is possibly TRBD1 (6 bases). The CDR3 extends over 12 amino acids. Germline V lookup: CDR1 SNHLY, CDR2 FYNNEI. Trimming left V 5 bases short and J 3 bases short, with 8 bases between. The CDR3 DNA follows: TGTGCCAGCAGTCCGACAGGCTACGAGCAGTACTTC. The encoded protein is CASSPTGYEQYF.

V and J are TRBV6-2 or TRBV6-3 and TRBJ2-2; 7 positions agree with TRBD2. Germline CDR1 is MNHEY and CDR2 is SVGEGT. V was clipped by 4 bases and J by 1 base; unmatched bases: 3. This CDR3 has 15 amino acids. CDR3: CASSLTSLNTGELFF. The DNA for the CDR3 is TGTGCCAGCAGTTTGACTAGCCTGAACACCGGGGAGCTGTTTTTT.

For the CDR3, the DNA is TGTGCCAGCAGCTTAGCGGGACTAGCAGGCAATGAGCAGTTCTTC. It is translated as CASSLAGLAGNEQFF. V and J are TRBV7-2 and TRBJ2-1; TRBD2 matches 9 bases. CDR3 length equals 15 residues. Germline CDR1 SGHTA, CDR2 FQGNSA. V was clipped by 0 bases and J by 6 bases; unmatched bases: 3.

This sequence joins TRBV5-4 and TRBJ2-1; a weak D match, TRBD1 (6 bases). Per the germline V gene, CDR1 is SGHNT and CDR2 is YYREEE (reference sequence). Between the trimmed V and J ends, which lost 8 bases and 4 bases, there was a span of 16 bases. The length of the CDR3 is 14 residues. CDR3 DNA: TGTGCCAGTTCTTTCCGGGACACATACAATGAGCAGTTCTTC. It specifies CASSFRDTYNEQFF.

The chain joins TRBV5-1 to TRBJ1-2; a weak D match, TRBD1 (6 bases). The germline V gene has CDR1 SGHRS and CDR2 YFSETQ. The CDR3 runs 14 residues. V lost 2 bases and J lost 6, with 14 bases in between. This CDR3 is CASSFGAGADGYTF. The DNA of the CDR3 is TGCGCCAGCAGCTTTGGCGCAGGGGCCGATGGCTACACCTTC. Filled out from reference TRBV5-1 and TRBJ1-2, the complete variable domain reads KAGVTQTPRYLIKTRGQQVTLSCSPISGHRSVSWYQQTPGQGLQFLFEYFSETQRNKGNFPGRFSGRQFSNSRSEMNVSTLELGDSALYLCASSFGAGADGYTFGSGTRLTVV.

V usage is TRBV7-2 and J usage is TRBJ2-1, with D possibly being TRBD2 (6 bases). The V end was cut by 3 bases, the J end by 9 bases, with 18 bases between. Germline V gives CDR1 SGHTA, CDR2 FQGNSA. This CDR3 comprises 15 residues. CDR3 nucleotide sequence: TGTGCCAGCAGCTTGGACCGCCCGTTGGGGGGTGAGCAGTTCTTC. It encodes CASSLDRPLGGEQFF.

The chain carries TRBV11-2 and TRBJ2-7; 14 bases align to TRBD2. After removal of 5 bases from V and 4 bases from J, the junction contained 4 bases not matched to a gene. There are 15 residues in the CDR3. Germline V gene lookup returns CDR1 SGHAT and CDR2 FQNNGV. The CDR3 region has the DNA TGTGCCAGCAGCGGGGGGACTAGCGGGGGATACGAGCAGTACTTC. It encodes CASSGGTSGGYEQYF.

There are a few counts of this clone. The rearrangement links TRBV11-2 to TRBJ2-5, with 15 bases identical to TRBD2. The CDR3 is 17 amino acids. With V trimmed by 4 bases and J by 4 bases, 7 bases remained unmatched. Looked up from germline, CDR1 is SGHAT and CDR2 is FQNNGV. The CDR3 loop is CASSSARGLAGGETQYF. The DNA for the CDR3 is TGTGCCAGCAGCTCTGCCCGGGGACTAGCGGGGGGAGAGACCCAGTACTTC.

This chain uses TRBV30 with TRBJ2-7, with D maybe TRBD1 (6 bases). Germline lookup yields CDR1 GTSNPN and CDR2 SVGIG (reference sequence). CDR3 size: 15 residues. V lost 2 bases to trimming and J lost 2 bases, with 16 bases between them. CDR3 amino acids: CAWSSQGQFPYEQYF. Here the CDR3 DNA reads TGTGCCTGGAGTTCACAAGGACAGTTTCCCTACGAGCAGTACTTC.